Below are 28 T cell receptor beta chains sequenced from a single sample in a study of beta chain features in type 1 diabetes. TCRB transcripts that were expressed got sequenced, as all of the isolated RNA had been reverse transcribed. Clones were sequenced by immunoSEQ multiplex PCR, and TCRdb holds only the in-frame ones, with some missing. The sample holds hundreds of thousands of clones, around an eighth seen once. Study-wide findings and caveats: The study found moderately but significantly shorter TCRB CDR3s in all four CD4+ subsets of Type 1 diabetes patients.

These TCRs' antigens remain unknown. The source material was naive CD4+ T cells from blood. Receptor source: a man between 18 and 35 years old with type 1 diabetes.

Only a few counts were recorded for this clone. The chain employs TRBV5-4 and TRBJ1-1; no firm D call. Germline values: CDR1 SGHNT, CDR2 YYREEE (reference sequence). V lost 0 bases, J lost 2 bases, and 8 bases lay in between. The CDR3 consists of 14 residues. CDR3 protein: CASSLEVPNTEAFF. The CDR3 region has the DNA TGTGCCAGCAGCTTGGAAGTTCCTAACACTGAAGCTTTCTTT.

The chain's CDR3 is CASSTSYNQPQHF. The CDR3 coding sequence is TGTGCCAGTAGTACCTCCTACAATCAGCCCCAGCATTTT. This chain connects TRBV19 to TRBJ1-5; D remains unclear. Looked up from germline, CDR1 is LNHDA and CDR2 is SQIVND (reference sequence). V lost 4 bases and J 3 bases, leaving 7 bases between the germline ends. The CDR3 is 13 amino acids.

This clone has just a few counts. V usage is TRBV29-1 and J usage is TRBJ2-7; D perhaps matches TRBD2 (6 bases). CDR1 SQVTM and CDR2 ANQGSEA come from the germline V gene. The length of the CDR3 is 14 residues. V was clipped by 6 bases and J by 4 bases, with 19 bases between them. CDR3 in amino acids: CSVRGGSLAYEQYF. The CDR3 DNA sequence: TGCAGCGTACGAGGAGGGAGCCTGGCTTACGAGCAGTACTTC.

CDR3 DNA sequence: TGTGCCTGGAGTGCCGGGACTAGCGGGAGAGATGAGCAGTTCTTC. It translates to CAWSAGTSGRDEQFF. The chain links TRBV30 to TRBJ2-1; 14 bases are a match to TRBD2. Germline V lookup: CDR1 GTSNPN, CDR2 SVGIG (reference sequence). This CDR3 comprises 15 residues. Trimming cost V 1 base and J 8 bases; bases outside gene matches: 4.

The chain employs TRBV18 and TRBJ2-2; D uncertain. The ends were cut back, 0 bases at V and 3 bases at J, with 11 bases in the middle. The germline gives CDR1 KGHSH, CDR2 LQKENI. This CDR3 is 16 amino acids long. CDR3 in DNA: TGTGCCAGCTCACCACCGGTTCGGAAGGACACCGGGGAGCTGTTTTTT. Its protein product is CASSPPVRKDTGELFF.

This clone has only a few counts. The chain's CDR3 is CASKDKSSYEQYF. As DNA, the CDR3 is TGTGCCAGCAAGGACAAGAGCTCCTACGAGCAGTACTTC. The chain has TRBV2 and TRBJ2-7; perhaps TRBD1 as D (5 bases). The length of the CDR3 is 13 residues. Germline V gene lookup returns CDR1 SNHLY and CDR2 FYNNEI. With 7 bases removed from V and 0 bases from J, the gap between germline ends came to 10 bases.

This clone was found a few times. V gene TRBV7-9 combines with J gene TRBJ2-5, with 9 bases identical to TRBD2. The CDR3 sequence is 14 residues long. Trimming cost V 4 bases and J 7 bases; bases outside gene matches: 7. Per the germline V gene, CDR1 is SEHNR and CDR2 is FQNEAQ (reference sequence). The CDR3 DNA is TGTGCCAGCAGCTCCCCCCGGCGGGAGGGGACCCAGTACTTC. Protein sequence: CASSSPRREGTQYF.

This CDR3 reads CATGDRQETQYF. The CDR3 DNA reads TGTGCCACCGGGGACCGACAAGAGACCCAGTACTTC. This rearrangement joins TRBV27 to TRBJ2-5; D tentatively reads TRBD1 or TRBD2 (5 bases each). This CDR3 is built from 12 residues. V was pared by 10 bases and J by 2 bases, with 11 bases between. Germline loops: CDR1 MNHEY, CDR2 SMNVEV (reference sequence).

This clone was observed a handful of times. J is TRBJ1-4 and V is TRBV30, with 10 bases matching TRBD1. V was pared by 4 bases and J by 5 bases, with 10 bases of the junction left unmatched. CDR3 length: 16 amino acids. Germline CDR1 is GTSNPN and CDR2 is SVGIG (reference sequence). CDR3 sequence: CAWTPSRTGGNEKLFF. CDR3 DNA sequence: TGTGCCTGGACTCCATCTAGGACAGGGGGAAATGAAAAACTGTTTTTT.

This sequence joins TRBV5-4 and TRBJ2-2; TRBD2 matches at 13 bases. CDR1 and CDR2 (germline): SGHNT, YYREEE (reference sequence). J was trimmed by 5 bases and V by 4 bases; bases with no gene match: 11. CDR3 length equals 18 residues. CDR3 nucleotide sequence: TGTGCCAGCAGCCCATGGACTAGCGGGAGTATATTAACCGGGGAGCTGTTTTTT. Encoded protein: CASSPWTSGSILTGELFF.

This clone was seen a few times. CDR3 sequence: CASSLVALSGGLESPLHF. The CDR3 DNA is TGCGCCAGCAGCTTGGTTGCCCTCAGTGGGGGTTTAGAATCACCCCTCCACTTT. The J gene is TRBJ1-6, the V gene TRBV5-1; D perhaps matches TRBD1 (5 bases). Germline lookup yields CDR1 SGHRS and CDR2 YFSETQ. The ends were cut back, 0 bases at V and 10 bases at J, with 23 bases in the middle. The CDR3 is made up of 18 amino acids.

This clone was observed a few times. The same CDR3 arises from other DNA sequences in this sample as well. J is TRBJ1-1 and V is TRBV10-3; the D is unclear. The length of the CDR3 is 12 residues. The V gene's germline CDR1 is ENHRY and CDR2 SYGVKD. Deletions cut 6 bases from V and 1 base from J, with 6 bases between. The CDR3 loop reads CAISGPNTEAFF. The CDR3, as DNA: TGTGCCATCAGCGGTCCGAACACTGAAGCTTTCTTT.

The chain joins TRBV7-2 to TRBJ2-7; D unclear. Between the trimmed V and J ends, which lost 5 bases and 1 base, there was a span of 12 bases. The germline CDR1 and CDR2 sequences are SGHTA and FQGNSA. This CDR3 spans 14 amino acids. CDR3 sequence: CASSPRTSSYEQYF. DNA for the CDR3: TGTGCCAGCAGCCCTCGGACCTCTTCCTACGAGCAGTACTTC.

This chain links TRBV29-1 with TRBJ1-1; 8 bases align to TRBD1. V lost 6 bases and J lost 3; bases outside the gene matches: 0. Germline loops: CDR1 SQVTM, CDR2 ANQGSEA. The CDR3 length is 11 residues. The CDR3 coding sequence is TGCAGCGTGACAGGGGACACTGAAGCTTTCTTT. It encodes CSVTGDTEAFF.

The V call is TRBV30, the J call TRBJ1-5; no clear D. Germline V lookup: CDR1 GTSNPN, CDR2 SVGIG (reference sequence). The CDR3 runs to 13 residues. The V end lost 2 bases, the J end lost 11 bases, and 16 bases lay between the germline ends. The CDR3 loop is CAWSSDEYGTQHF. CDR3 in DNA: TGTGCCTGGAGTTCAGACGAGTATGGGACCCAGCATTTT.

The chain is built from TRBV23-1 and TRBJ2-5; D unclear. TRBV23-1 is classed as an ORF, of uncertain function. This CDR3 is 14 amino acids long. The V gene lost 0 bases and the J gene lost 1 base, with 6 bases spanning the gap. This chain's CDR3 is CASSQSDTQETQYF. CDR3 sequence (DNA): TGCGCCAGCAGTCAATCCGACACCCAAGAGACCCAGTACTTC.

This chain connects TRBV7-2 to TRBJ2-1; no clear D gene. Trimming took off 1 base at V and 0 bases at J, with 7 bases between the two ends. The germline gives CDR1 SGHTA, CDR2 FQGNSA. This CDR3 has 15 amino acids. CDR3 protein: CASSLGVGSYNEQFF. For the CDR3, the DNA is TGTGCCAGCAGCTTAGGGGTGGGCTCCTACAATGAGCAGTTCTTC.

The V and J genes are TRBV7-2 and TRBJ2-7; possibly TRBD1 for D (5 bases). Trimming stripped 8 bases from V and 5 bases from J, with 19 bases between. This CDR3 is 14 amino acids long. CDR1 and CDR2 (germline): SGHTA, FQGNSA. DNA for the CDR3: TGTGCCAGCCTCGAGCAGGGTAATAACGACGAGCAGTACTTC. Its translation is CASLEQGNNDEQYF.

This clone has only a few counts. The V call is TRBV6-5, the J call TRBJ2-7; D gene unclear. Trimming took 0 bases from V and 4 from J, leaving 13 bases between them. The CDR3 has 15 residues. The germline CDR1 and CDR2 sequences are MNHEY and SVGAGI. DNA for the CDR3: TGTGCCAGCAGTTACTCGCGGTACTTCACTTACGAGCAGTACTTC. It is translated as CASSYSRYFTYEQYF.

The table lists this clone with a few counts. This chain uses TRBV7-9 with TRBJ1-5; a possible D gene is TRBD1 (5 bases). Germline V lookup: CDR1 SEHNR, CDR2 FQNEAQ (reference sequence). V was shortened by 2 bases and J by 9 bases, with 11 bases between the two germline ends. The CDR3 runs to 13 residues. In nucleotides, the CDR3 is TGTGCCAGCAGCTTAAACCAGGGTCTGCCCCAGCATTTT. Translation gives CASSLNQGLPQHF.

The chain couples TRBV27 to TRBJ1-1, with D perhaps TRBD1 (6 bases). Per the germline V gene, CDR1 is MNHEY and CDR2 is SMNVEV (reference sequence). V lost 5 bases, J lost 3 bases, and 16 bases lay in between. The CDR3 totals 15 residues. CDR3 sequence reads: CASSGGSSGDTEAFF. As DNA, the CDR3 is TGTGCCAGCAGTGGAGGATCTTCAGGGGACACTGAAGCTTTCTTT.

This clone was picked up a small number of times. The chain uses TRBV7-2 and TRBJ1-4; the D is unclear. The V end lost 5 bases, the J end lost 7 bases, and 8 bases lay between the germline ends. Germline V gives CDR1 SGHTA, CDR2 FQGNSA. The CDR3 runs 12 residues. CDR3: CASSPPGEKLFF. For the CDR3, the DNA is TGTGCCAGCAGCCCCCCGGGTGAAAAACTGTTTTTT.

This clone came up a few times. One junction end does not reproduce the germline sequence, and a read error may be involved. DNA for the CDR3: TGTGCCTGGAGTCGGGACAGGGGGCCCTTCCCCTTC. Its translation: CAWSRDRGPFPF. This chain joins TRBV30 and TRBJ1-2, with 12 bases fitting TRBD1. Germline V lookup: CDR1 GTSNPN, CDR2 SVGIG (reference sequence). This CDR3 has 12 amino acids.

The chain has TRBV6-1 and TRBJ1-5; perhaps TRBD1 as D (5 bases). Trimming shortened V by 4 bases and J by 5 bases, and 18 bases separated the two germline ends. Germline loops: CDR1 MNHNS, CDR2 SASEGT. This CDR3 is 16 amino acids long. CDR3: CASSGPKGRGDQPQHF. In DNA form, the CDR3 reads TGTGCCAGCAGTGGCCCAAAGGGAAGAGGGGATCAGCCCCAGCATTTT.

The rearrangement joins TRBV30 to TRBJ2-1; no clear D. Deletions cut 0 bases from V and 6 bases from J, with 9 bases between. The CDR3 covers 13 residues. CDR1 GTSNPN and CDR2 SVGIG come from the germline V gene (reference sequence). CDR3: CAWSVPNSNEQFF. The CDR3 DNA follows: TGTGCCTGGAGTGTACCCAACTCCAATGAGCAGTTCTTC. Full variable domain (outside the CDR3, taken from reference TRBV30 and TRBJ2-1): SQTIHQWPATLVQPVGSPLSLECTVEGTSNPNLYWYRQAAGRGLQLLFYSVGIGQISSEVPQNLSASRPQDRQFILSSKKLLLSDSGFYLCAWSVPNSNEQFFGPGTRLTVL.

This clone was observed a handful of times. The V call is TRBV29-1, the J call TRBJ2-3; 10 bases match TRBD1. CDR3 length equals 13 residues. Germline V lookup: CDR1 SQVTM, CDR2 ANQGSEA. Germline trimming cut 7 bases from V and 5 bases from J; bases unmatched to any gene: 6. The CDR3 DNA reads TGCAGCGCCCCGGACAGGGGGGGAGATACGCAGTATTTT. It yields the protein CSAPDRGGDTQYF.

V gene TRBV11-2 combines with J gene TRBJ1-1; D call uncertain. The ends were cut back, 3 bases at V and 1 base at J, with 6 bases in the middle. The V gene's germline CDR1 is SGHAT and CDR2 FQNNGV. CDR3 length: 13 amino acids. The CDR3 nucleotides read TGTGCCAGCAGCTTTCAGAGGAACACTGAAGCTTTCTTT. Translating it yields CASSFQRNTEAFF.

This chain links TRBV7-2 with TRBJ2-7; TRBD2 matches 7 bases. CDR1 and CDR2 from the germline V gene are SGHTA and FQGNSA. The CDR3 covers 13 residues. Trimming at V came to 4 bases and at J to 6 bases, leaving 6 bases not matched to a gene. CDR3 in amino acids: CASSSLRGVEQYF. For the CDR3, the DNA is TGTGCCAGCAGCTCGCTACGGGGGGTCGAGCAGTACTTC.